A selection of T cell receptor beta chains follows, all from one sample in a study of blood T cells in healthy people across ages. MiXCR, applied by TCRdb to the 5' RACE reads, yields one record per CDR3 protein. The sample includes about 1.8 million distinct CDR3 sequences, around 50% of them seen just once. The sequencing input was blood. The receptor set was obtained from a woman between 40 and 50 years old in good health. The CDR3 runs from the conserved cysteine through the conserved F or W. A D gene is named only where the DNA matches it firmly. Expanded clones are given a class, and other clones once, few, many or no size at all.

D gene	clone size	V gene	J gene	CDR3 DNA	CDR3 protein
TRBD1	.	TRBV6-4	TRBJ1-2	TGTGCCAGCAGTCGCTCCCCGGGACAGGGGAACTATGGCTACACCTTC	CASSRSPGQGNYGYTF
.	.	TRBV4-2	TRBJ2-1	TGTGCCAGCAGCCTCCCAGGCGCCCCCCCGGAATATGAGCAGTTCTTC	CASSLPGAPPEYEQFF
.	few	TRBV6-5	TRBJ1-4	TGTGCCAGCAGTCCCGGAAGAAAACTGTTTTTT	CASSPGRKLFF
TRBD2	.	TRBV5-1	TRBJ2-5	TGCGCCAGCAGCTTAGCTGAAACTAGCGGCCAAGAGACCCAGTACTTC	CASSLAETSGQETQYF
.	.	TRBV20-1	TRBJ2-1	TGCAGTGCCCTAGCCTTTAATGAGCAGTTCTTC	CSALAFNEQFF
.	many	TRBV5-1	TRBJ2-5	TGCGCCAGCAGTAAAGCAGGGCCACAAGAGACCCAGTACTTC	CASSKAGPQETQYF
TRBD1	.	TRBV20-1	TRBJ1-6	TGCAGTGCTAGAGTTGGTGGCAGGGGGGCCTATAATTCACCCCTCCACTTT	CSARVGGRGAYNSPLHF
TRBD1	few	TRBV5-1	TRBJ2-1	TGCGCCACCACCGTATCCCCGGGACAGGAGTACAATGAGCAGTTCTTC	CATTVSPGQEYNEQFF
.	.	TRBV2	TRBJ2-3	TGTGCCAGCAGCTCCTGGACAGCCACAGATACGCAGTATTTT	CASSSWTATDTQYF
TRBD1	few	TRBV7-2	TRBJ2-7	TGTGCCAGCAGCGTGACAGGGGACTACGAGCAGTACTTC	CASSVTGDYEQYF
TRBD2	.	TRBV4-2	TRBJ2-3	TGTGCCAGCAGCAATATCGGCGGGGGGAGCACAGATACGCAGTATTTT	CASSNIGGGSTDTQYF
TRBD2	.	TRBV20-1	TRBJ2-5	TGCAGTGCTAGAGACGGGGGGGTCCAAGAGACCCAGTACTTC	CSARDGGVQETQYF
.	.	TRBV28	TRBJ2-3	TGTGCCAGCAGTACCGGGGGTACTAGCACAGATACGCAGTATTTT	CASSTGGTSTDTQYF
.	.	TRBV6-1	TRBJ2-3	TGTGCCAGCAGTGCGACAAGAACAGGGCCAGATACGCAGTATTTT	CASSATRTGPDTQYF
TRBD2	.	TRBV10-2	TRBJ2-3	TGCGCCAGCTCGTGGGCGGGGGGGGAAGATACGCAGTATTTT	CASSWAGGEDTQYF
TRBD1	many	TRBV7-2	TRBJ2-5	TGTGCCAGCAGCTTAGCGGGACAGGGAGAGACCCAGTACTTC	CASSLAGQGETQYF
.	.	TRBV2	TRBJ2-2	TGTGCCAGCAGTGAAGGGTCGGGTGCCGGGGAGCTGTTTTTT	CASSEGSGAGELFF
.	.	TRBV29-1	TRBJ2-5	TGCAGCGCCCTTAGTGACAGTCCGGAGACCCAGTACTTC	CSALSDSPETQYF
.	.	TRBV12-3/TRBV12-4	TRBJ1-1	TGTGCCAGCAGTTTAGGCAGCTTAGAAGCTTTCTTT	CASSLGSLEAFF
.	.	TRBV7-9	TRBJ2-5	TGTGCCACCCAACCCGGGAAACAAGAGACCCAGTACTTC	CATQPGKQETQYF
.	few	TRBV28	TRBJ2-6	TGTGCCAGCAACGCTGGAGGTTCTGGGGCCAACGTCCTGACTTTC	CASNAGGSGANVLTF
TRBD1	.	TRBV20-1	TRBJ1-5	TGCAGTGCCATAAGGTCGGGACAGGGCGATCATCAGCCCCAGCATTTT	CSAIRSGQGDHQPQHF
TRBD1	.	TRBV25-1	TRBJ2-5	TGTGAGACAGGGGGATACCACCAAGAGACCCAGTACTTC	CETGGYHQETQYF
TRBD2	.	TRBV12-3/TRBV12-4	TRBJ2-1	TGTGCCAGCGAGCGGGGGGGTCGGTCAAATGAGCAGTTCTTC	CASERGGRSNEQFF
.	.	TRBV27	TRBJ1-1	TGTGCCAGCAGAAAGGAAAACAGCGGCGGGGCTGAAGCTTTCTTT	CASRKENSGGAEAFF
.	.	TRBV5-1	TRBJ2-7	TGCGCCAGCAGCCGGGACGGCGGGCGTTCCTACGAGCAGTACTTC	CASSRDGGRSYEQYF
.	.	TRBV4-3	TRBJ2-5	TGCGCCAGCAGCCAAGTGCGGACCATCCAAGAGACCCAGTACTTC	CASSQVRTIQETQYF
.	once	TRBV2	TRBJ2-5	TGTGCCAGCAGTAAAGACGCTTATGGGGCCCAGTACTTC	CASSKDAYGAQYF
.	.	TRBV29-1	TRBJ1-1	TGCAGACGGGTCATGAACACTGAAGCTTTCTTT	CRRVMNTEAFF
TRBD2	once	TRBV27	TRBJ2-3	TGTGCCAGCAGTTACAGACTAGCGGGGGGTCCCGCGGGGGGTACGCGGTATTTT	CASSYRLAGGPAGGTRYF
.	.	TRBV5-1	TRBJ2-1	TGCGCCAGCAGCCCGGTCCGAAACAGGGGAGCGGGCTACAATGAGCAGTTCTTC	CASSPVRNRGAGYNEQFF
.	few	TRBV18	TRBJ1-2	TGTGCCAGCTCACCTCGGGACGAGTATGGCTACACCTTC	CASSPRDEYGYTF
.	few	TRBV7-9	TRBJ2-3	TGTGCCAGCAGCTCCGGGGGAATTGGAGATACGCAGTATTTT	CASSSGGIGDTQYF
TRBD2	.	TRBV6-2/TRBV6-3	TRBJ2-7	TGTGCCAGCGGATATAGCGGGGGGGTCTACGAGCAGTACTTC	CASGYSGGVYEQYF
.	few	TRBV11-2	TRBJ2-5	TGTGCCACGCGAGGAGGTGGGCTTAATGAGCAGTACTTC	CATRGGGLNEQYF
.	many	TRBV5-1	TRBJ2-3	TGCGCCAGCAGTTCGGACTCCTACACAGATACGCAGTATTTT	CASSSDSYTDTQYF
.	.	TRBV9	TRBJ2-1	TGTGCCAGCAGCGTTGACGGTTTCTACAATGAGCTGTTCTTC	CASSVDGFYNELFF
TRBD1	.	TRBV13	TRBJ2-7	TGTGCCAGCAGCTCCCAGGACAGGGGGAGCTACGAGCAGTACTTC	CASSSQDRGSYEQYF
.	.	TRBV3-1	TRBJ2-3	TGTGCCAGCAGCCACGACGGGTCCGCGGTAGATACGCAGTATTTT	CASSHDGSAVDTQYF
.	.	TRBV12-3/TRBV12-4	TRBJ2-5	TGTGCCAGCAGCCCTATGACGCTGGGAACCCAGTACTTC	CASSPMTLGTQYF
.	.	TRBV28	TRBJ2-1	TGTGCCAGCAGTTTATCGGGCAGGGGGGCCTACAATGAGCAGTTCTTC	CASSLSGRGAYNEQFF
.	.	TRBV12-3/TRBV12-4	TRBJ2-1	TGTGCCAGCAGTATCGGTCAATCTCCTGGAGAGCAGTTCTTC	CASSIGQSPGEQFF
.	.	TRBV5-1	TRBJ1-6	TGCGCCAGCAGCTTGGGAGGGACCAATAATTCACCCCTCCACTTT	CASSLGGTNNSPLHF
.	few	TRBV6-5	TRBJ2-4	TGTGCCAGCAGTGCCGGGGGAGCCAAAAACATTCAGTACTTC	CASSAGGAKNIQYF
.	few	TRBV20-1	TRBJ1-5	TGCAGTGCTAGGGCAGGGCGGACAAATCAGCCCCAGCATTTT	CSARAGRTNQPQHF
.	few	TRBV3-1	TRBJ2-4	TGTGCCAGCAGCCAAGAAGCGGTTGTGGGGGAGCAGTACTTC	CASSQEAVVGEQYF
.	few	TRBV12-3/TRBV12-4	TRBJ1-2	TGTGCCAGCAGTGGCACAGGAGCCAATAACTATGGCTACACCTTC	CASSGTGANNYGYTF
TRBD1	.	TRBV20-1	TRBJ2-5	TGCAGTGCTAGCCCCACACCTGGGACAGAAGAGACCCAGTACTTC	CSASPTPGTEETQYF
.	.	TRBV20-1	TRBJ1-2	TGCAGTGCTAGCATCCGAGACACTCAAAACTATGGCTACACCTTC	CSASIRDTQNYGYTF
TRBD2	few	TRBV20-1	TRBJ2-3	TGCAGTGCTCCCCGGACTAGCGGGGGGGCATTAGATACGCAGTATTTT	CSAPRTSGGALDTQYF
TRBD2	.	TRBV12-3/TRBV12-4	TRBJ2-3	TGTGCCAGCAGTTTTCGGGGACTAGCGGGGGTCCACACAGATACGCAGTATTTT	CASSFRGLAGVHTDTQYF
.	.	TRBV15	TRBJ1-5	TGTGCCACCAGCAGGGACCAAGGGGATCAGCCCCAGCATTTT	CATSRDQGDQPQHF
TRBD1	few	TRBV4-1	TRBJ2-4	TGCGCCAGCAGCCTACCCGTCGGGACAGGGGGGAGCATTCAGTACTTC	CASSLPVGTGGSIQYF
.	once	TRBV18	TRBJ2-1	TGTGCCAGCTCACTAGACGGGACGCAGAACAATGAGCAGTTCTTC	CASSLDGTQNNEQFF
.	.	TRBV7-2	TRBJ2-3	TGTGCCAGCAGCTTAGCCCCAGAAGATACGCAGTATTTT	CASSLAPEDTQYF
.	.	TRBV7-2	TRBJ1-1	TGTGCCAGCAGCCAGGGACAAATTGAAGCTTTCTTT	CASSQGQIEAFF
.	.	TRBV15	TRBJ1-1	TGTGCCACCAGCAGATATCCCGGACTTTCATCAAACACTGAAGCTTTCTTT	CATSRYPGLSSNTEAFF
.	.	TRBV6-5	TRBJ2-3	TGTGCCAGCAGTTACTCGGAGGGATGGACAGATACGCAGTATTTT	CASSYSEGWTDTQYF